This section outlines one T cell receptor beta chain sequence together with its context. Its antigen is still unknown. The CDR3 totals 15 residues. This specimen comes from a study of beta chain features in type 1 diabetes. Across the study: The patients were much like the healthy donors in age, gender and cell yields.

Notes on the study in general: The influence of HLA type on TCRB rearrangement stayed undetermined. Type 1 diabetes patients had moderately but significantly shorter TCRB CDR3s in all four CD4+ subsets.

The whole isolated RNA underwent reverse transcription, so sequencing captured expressed TCRB transcripts. Clones were sequenced by immunoSEQ multiplex PCR, and TCRdb holds only the in-frame ones, with some missing. In the table there are 630,000 or so clones, over 12% of which are singletons. V usage is TRBV1 and J usage is TRBJ2-3; the table gives TRBD2 as D, unverified against the DNA. TRBV1 is flagged as a pseudogene. The specimen was naive CD4+ T cells from blood. The TCR comes from a man between 18 and 35 years old with type 1 diabetes. The DNA of the CDR3 is TGCACCAGCAGGTCGGAAAGACTAGCGACAGATACGCAGTATTTT. Its protein product is CTSRSERLATDTQYF.